This T cell receptor (beta chain) was sequenced in a study of STAT3 mutations in large granular lymphocyte leukemia. Findings of the study overall: In several patients, dominant TCR clone burden exceeded STAT3 mutant burden, suggesting STAT3 mutation arose secondarily. No sample exists from the first appearance of each clone. All newly emerging clones after therapy were STAT3 wild type. Every T-cell large granular lymphocyte leukemia patient had at least one immunodominant TCR beta clonotype.

V trimming: 4 bases; J trimming: 4 bases; junction bases outside the gene matches: 9. The CDR3 has 16 amino acids. Per the germline V gene, CDR1 is SGHRS and CDR2 is YFSETQ. Profiled with immunoSEQ multiplex PCR; TCRdb holds only in-frame clones, not every one. The sample lists some 30,000 clones; about 90% were seen once. This clone was picked up a small number of times. Its antigen is as yet unknown. This chain joins TRBV5-1 and TRBJ1-3; the match to TRBD1 covers 9 bases. The specimen was peripheral blood mononuclear cells. The clonotype was recovered from a man in his 60s with T-cell large granular lymphocyte leukemia. Some clones in this sample may be carry-over from other donors' samples. The CDR3 region is CASSPGPGQGGNTIYF. Written as DNA, the CDR3 is TGCGCCAGCAGCCCGGGACCGGGACAGGGAGGAAACACCATATATTTT. Supplemented by reference TRBV5-1 and TRBJ1-3, the full variable domain reads KAGVTQTPRYLIKTRGQQVTLSCSPISGHRSVSWYQQTPGQGLQFLFEYFSETQRNKGNFPGRFSGRQFSNSRSEMNVSTLELGDSALYLCASSPGPGQGGNTIYFGEGSWLTVV.